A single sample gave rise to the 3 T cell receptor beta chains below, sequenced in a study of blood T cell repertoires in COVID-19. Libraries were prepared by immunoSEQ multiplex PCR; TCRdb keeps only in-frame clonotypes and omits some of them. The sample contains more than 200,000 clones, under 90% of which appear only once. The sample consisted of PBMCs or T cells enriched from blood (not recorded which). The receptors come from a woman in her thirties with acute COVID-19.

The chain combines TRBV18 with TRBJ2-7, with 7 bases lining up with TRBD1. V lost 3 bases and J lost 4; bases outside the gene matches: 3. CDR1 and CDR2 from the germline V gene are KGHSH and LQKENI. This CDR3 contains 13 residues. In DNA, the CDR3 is TGTGCCAGCTCACCGGGACAGATTTACGAGCAGTACTTC. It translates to CASSPGQIYEQYF.

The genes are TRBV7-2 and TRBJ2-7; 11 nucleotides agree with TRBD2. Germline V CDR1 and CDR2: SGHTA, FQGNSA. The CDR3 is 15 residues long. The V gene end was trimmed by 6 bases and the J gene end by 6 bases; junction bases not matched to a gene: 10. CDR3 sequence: CASRLSGGAWSEQYF. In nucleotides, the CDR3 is TGTGCCAGCAGGCTTAGCGGGGGGGCCTGGTCCGAGCAGTACTTC.

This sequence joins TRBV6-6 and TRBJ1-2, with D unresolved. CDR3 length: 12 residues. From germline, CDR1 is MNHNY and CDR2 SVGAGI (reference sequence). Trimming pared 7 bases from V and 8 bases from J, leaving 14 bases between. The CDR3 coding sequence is TGTGCCAGCACATCCGCGGGGTACGGCTACACCTTC. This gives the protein CASTSAGYGYTF.